This T cell receptor beta chain appears in the sequencing data of a study of CD8 T cells in Susac syndrome. The ends were cut back, 5 bases at V and 2 bases at J, with 17 bases in the middle. Germline CDR1 is SGHRS and CDR2 is YFSETQ. There are 15 residues in the CDR3. Random hexamers were used to reverse transcribe an amount of about 0.5 to 1 ug RNA. TCRdb called the immunoSEQ multiplex PCR reads again in MiXCR, with one record for every CDR3 protein. The sample carries 160,000 or so distinct CDR3 sequences, roughly nine tenths recorded once. Sequencing was performed on CD4+ T cells from PBMCs. The chain has TRBV5-1 and TRBJ2-7; D not certain. This sequence originates from a human donor in good health. The DNA of the CDR3 is TGCGCCAGCAGGACGGGTAACGTCGGTACCTACGAGCAGTACTTC. As protein: CASRTGNVGTYEQYF.